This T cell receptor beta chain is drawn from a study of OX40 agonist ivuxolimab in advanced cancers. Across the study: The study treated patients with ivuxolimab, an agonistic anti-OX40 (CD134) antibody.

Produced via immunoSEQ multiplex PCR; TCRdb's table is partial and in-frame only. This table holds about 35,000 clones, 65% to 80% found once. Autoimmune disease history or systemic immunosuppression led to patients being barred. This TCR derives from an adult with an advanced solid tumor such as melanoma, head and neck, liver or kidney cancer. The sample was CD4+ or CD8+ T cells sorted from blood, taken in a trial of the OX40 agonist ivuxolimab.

CDR3 bases: TGCGCCAGCAGATCAGACAACCAAGAGACCCAGTACTTC. Encoded protein: CASRSDNQETQYF. This rearrangement joins TRBV5-1 to TRBJ2-5; no clear D gene. V dropped 5 bases and J dropped 0 bases, with 8 bases sitting between them. CDR1 is SGHRS, CDR2 YFSETQ, per germline. The CDR3 is made up of 13 amino acids.